This T cell receptor (beta chain) emerged from a study of shared clonotypes between healthy human individuals. Study-level results: What naive subsets generally showed was a larger estimated richness than memory subsets showed.

Sequencing used immunoSEQ multiplex PCR; TCRdb keeps in-frame clones, though not all of them. The table shows nearly 1 million clones, with about 80% occurring only once. Turning to this clone: Its specificity is unknown.

The TCR was taken from a man aged 18 to 35 in good health. Specimen: memory CD4+ T cells sorted from blood. Subset noted: CD45RA-negative fraction.

The CDR3 nucleotides are TGTGCCTTACAGGGGTCCTACAATGAGCAGTTCTTC. Protein: CALQGSYNEQFF. The gene calls are TRBV7-2 and TRBJ2-1, with 7 bases aligning to TRBD1. Germline assignment: CDR1 SGHTA and CDR2 FQGNSA. The CDR3 contains 12 residues. With V trimmed by 11 bases and J by 1 base, 2 bases remained unmatched.